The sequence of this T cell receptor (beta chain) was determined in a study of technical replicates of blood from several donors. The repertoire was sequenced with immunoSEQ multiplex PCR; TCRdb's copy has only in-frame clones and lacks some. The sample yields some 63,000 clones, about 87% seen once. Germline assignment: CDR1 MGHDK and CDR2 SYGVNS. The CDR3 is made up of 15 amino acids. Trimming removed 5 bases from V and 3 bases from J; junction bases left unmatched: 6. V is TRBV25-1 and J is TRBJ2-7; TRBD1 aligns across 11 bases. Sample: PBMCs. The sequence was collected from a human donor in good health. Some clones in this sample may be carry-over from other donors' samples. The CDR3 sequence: CASSPSGTGGYEQYF. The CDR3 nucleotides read TGTGCCAGCAGTCCCTCAGGGACAGGGGGCTACGAGCAGTACTTC.